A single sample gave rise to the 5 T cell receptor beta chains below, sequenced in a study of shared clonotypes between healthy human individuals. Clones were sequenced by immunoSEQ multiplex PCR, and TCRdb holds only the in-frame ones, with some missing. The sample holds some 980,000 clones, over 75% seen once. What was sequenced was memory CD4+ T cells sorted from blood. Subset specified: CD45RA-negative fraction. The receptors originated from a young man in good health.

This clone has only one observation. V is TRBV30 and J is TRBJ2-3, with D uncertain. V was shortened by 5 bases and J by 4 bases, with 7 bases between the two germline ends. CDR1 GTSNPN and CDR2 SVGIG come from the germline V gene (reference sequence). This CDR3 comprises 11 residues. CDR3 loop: CAWCGADTQYF. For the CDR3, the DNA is TGTGCCTGGTGCGGCGCAGATACGCAGTATTTT.

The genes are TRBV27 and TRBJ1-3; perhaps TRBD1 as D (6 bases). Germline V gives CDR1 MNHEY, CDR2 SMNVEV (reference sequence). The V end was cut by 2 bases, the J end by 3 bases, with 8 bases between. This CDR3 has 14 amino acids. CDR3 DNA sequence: TGTGCCAGCAGTTTACGAGGGGGTGGAAACACCATATATTTT. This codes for CASSLRGGGNTIYF.

DNA for the CDR3: TGTGCCACTGATTGGCTGGAGAGGGATGAGCAGTTCTTC. This gives the protein CATDWLERDEQFF. The chain couples TRBV19 to TRBJ2-1; maybe TRBD2 (5 bases). The CDR3 covers 13 residues. The germline CDR1 and CDR2 sequences are LNHDA and SQIVND (reference sequence). V was shortened by 10 bases and J by 8 bases, with 18 bases between the two germline ends.

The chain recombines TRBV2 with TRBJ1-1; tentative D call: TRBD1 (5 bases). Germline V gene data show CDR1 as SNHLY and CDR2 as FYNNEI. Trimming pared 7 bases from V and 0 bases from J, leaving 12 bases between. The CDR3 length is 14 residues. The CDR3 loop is CASTRQLMNTEAFF. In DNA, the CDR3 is TGTGCCAGCACAAGACAGCTTATGAACACTGAAGCTTTCTTT.

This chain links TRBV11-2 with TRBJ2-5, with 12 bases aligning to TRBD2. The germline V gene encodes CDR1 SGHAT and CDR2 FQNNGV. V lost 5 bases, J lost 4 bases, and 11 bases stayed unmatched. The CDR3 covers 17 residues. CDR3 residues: CASSQTPLAGGVETQYF. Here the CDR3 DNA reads TGTGCCAGCAGCCAAACCCCCCTAGCGGGAGGGGTAGAGACCCAGTACTTC.